This record concerns one T cell receptor (beta chain) sequence. Based on its abundance in the sample, this clonotype is large (0.1 to 1%). Its antigen is currently not known. Per-base quality was not reported, and no clone a single base away is much larger than it. CDR1 and CDR2, looked up from the germline V gene (reference sequence), are LGHDT and YNNKEL. The CDR3 has 16 amino acids, counting the end cysteine and phenylalanine. Only the CDR3 region is kept as DNA, spanning 48 bases read in frame from base 1. After removal of 2 bases from V and 0 bases from J, the junction retains 7 bases not matched to a gene. This specimen comes from a study of spatial heterogeneity in lung cancer (dated by TCRdb to 2018 to 2020). Study-level background: More beta-chain than alpha-chain transcripts were consistently detected, likely reflecting higher beta-chain transcript abundance. A strong correlation was found between TCR transcript counts in tumor regions and a T cell transcriptional module score from matched bulk RNA-seq. In the raw uncorrected reads, each unique combination of TCR and UMI appeared on average more than ten times. The study quantitatively compared TCR alpha and beta repertoires across multiple tumor regions, matched nontumor lung and blood in non-small cell lung cancer. Nonsynonymous mutation counts, determined by whole-exome sequencing of tumor tissue, were related to TCR repertoire features. Both alpha and beta chains were TCR-sequenced in samples taken at surgery, namely 220 tumor regions, 62 to 70 matched nontumor lung samples and some 53 PBMC samples.

The sample's time point label, in plain terms: sample taken at primary tumor resection. Donors were 65 to 85 patients with early-stage, untreated non-small cell lung cancer from the lung TRACERx cohort. TCR sequencing used whole RNA extracted from tumor and nontumor lung tissue, or from cryopreserved PBMC samples, without cell sorting. A patient was chosen for TCR sequencing only when enough RNA was available from at least two tumor regions. Tumor and adjacent nontumor lung specimens were reviewed by a lung pathologist before selection. Libraries were constructed by 5' RACE. TCRdb lists the instrument as NextSeq 500. In the TCR library protocol, a unique molecular identifier was attached to each TCR cDNA molecule so that PCR and sequencing errors could be corrected. Regarding the original processing steps: Decombinator tools were used for TCR identification, UMI-based error correction and CDR3 extraction. TCRs above a frequency of 2 per 1,000, corresponding to the top 1% of the tumor frequency distribution, were defined as expanded. Expanded tumor TCRs statistically deemed absent (corrected P<0.05) from at least one tumor region were classed as regional, and all other expanded tumor TCRs were classed as ubiquitous. Renyi diversity was computed with the R vegan package after each repertoire had been subsampled 100 times to 5,000 TCRs. CDR3 similarity networks were built from amino acid triplet string-kernel similarity, connecting CDR3s with pairwise similarity above 0.82. TCRdb reprocessing: public reads trimmed at Q25 with fastp, clones called with MiXCR, in-frame beta chains kept. Records with the same CDR3 protein are collapsed into one entry carrying the most frequent genes and DNA. These V and J calls rely on TCRdb rather than the paper's analysis. Present in this sample are about 540 distinct CDR3 sequences, 10% to 13% of which were seen just once. The ten biggest clones cover 24% of the sample.

General study outcomes and caveats: Additional single-cell paired TCR alpha and beta sequencing was considered necessary to confirm, at a functional level, the hypothesis that regional TCRs recognize regional mutations. The tumor nonsynonymous mutation count correlated with the number of expanded intratumoral alpha and beta TCRs. TCR-seq coverage of tumor T cells was estimated at only approximately 7% for alpha chains and 12% to 15% for beta chains. Counts of ubiquitous and regional expanded TCRs correlated with counts of ubiquitous and regional nonsynonymous mutations, respectively.

The specimen was lung tumor tissue, collected at surgery. This sequence originates from a female donor with early-stage non-small cell lung cancer. The V and J genes are TRBV3-1 and TRBJ2-7, and TRBD1 aligns with 7 junction nucleotides. This receptor has the CDR3 CASSQFRRQGSYEQYF. At the DNA level, the sequence is TGTGCCAGCAGCCAATTCCGGAGACAGGGCTCCTACGAGCAGTACTTC.